These 32 T cell receptor beta chains were all obtained from the same sample, sequenced in a study of blood T cells in healthy people across ages. Together with a sample-barcoded 5' primer, a J-beta primer mix was included in a second PCR lasting about 6 to 11 cycles. TCRdb called the 5' RACE reads again in MiXCR, with one record for every CDR3 protein. This table has fewer than 1.5 million distinct CDR3 sequences, 35% to 45% appearing once. The material sequenced was blood. These receptors all come from a woman aged 18 to 35 in good health.

The chain uses TRBV5-1 and TRBJ2-2; 12 positions match TRBD1. J gave up 6 bases and V 4 bases, and 19 bases lay outside the gene matches. The CDR3 runs to 20 residues. Germline V gene sequence: CDR1 SGHRS, CDR2 YFSETQ. CDR3 amino acids: CASSPPHRGQGAFIAGELFF. The CDR3, as DNA: TGCGCCAGCAGCCCCCCCCATAGGGGACAGGGGGCCTTTATCGCCGGGGAGCTGTTTTTT.

This chain uses TRBV6-6 with TRBJ1-5; D remains unclear. In germline, CDR1 is MNHNY, CDR2 SVGAGI (reference sequence). CDR3 length: 13 amino acids. The V and J ends lost 4 bases and 5 bases respectively, with 9 bases between them. In DNA form, the CDR3 reads TGTGCCAGCAGTTCGAACGGTGATCAGCCCCAGCATTTT. Translated, it gives CASSSNGDQPQHF.

This clonotype has only a few counts. This chain joins TRBV4-1 and TRBJ2-3; the D call may be TRBD1 or TRBD2 (9 bases each). Trimming stripped 2 bases from V and 8 bases from J, with 29 bases between. The CDR3 loop spans 19 amino acids. The germline gives CDR1 MGHRA, CDR2 YSYEKL. CDR3 sequence reads: CASSQLRAGGPQGAGTQYF. The CDR3 nucleotides are TGCGCCAGCAGCCAACTACGGGCGGGGGGGCCACAGGGGGCTGGTACGCAGTATTTT.

The chain links TRBV18 to TRBJ2-1; 9 positions agree with TRBD1. The CDR3 runs to 15 residues. Germline CDR1 KGHSH, CDR2 LQKENI. The V segment lost 1 base and the J segment 6 bases; nucleotides outside the gene matches: 4. CDR3: CASSPRGTGSNEQFF. The DNA of the CDR3 is TGTGCCAGCTCACCACGAGGGACAGGGTCCAATGAGCAGTTCTTC.

The V and J genes are TRBV12-5 and TRBJ2-1; 8 bases are shared with TRBD2. The V segment lost 9 bases and the J segment 0 bases; nucleotides outside the gene matches: 1. Germline values: CDR1 LGHNT, CDR2 FRNRAP. This CDR3 region has 13 residues. CDR3 sequence: CASGGASYNEQFF. DNA for the CDR3: TGTGCTAGCGGGGGGGCCTCCTACAATGAGCAGTTCTTC. The full variable domain, its missing parts supplied by reference TRBV12-5 and TRBJ2-1, is DARVTQTPRHKVTEMGQEVTMRCQPILGHNTVFWYRQTMMQGLELLAYFRNRAPLDDSGMPKDRFSAEMPDATLATLKIQPSEPRDSAVYFCASGGASYNEQFFGPGTRLTVL.

V is TRBV11-3 and J is TRBJ2-3; 9 bases map to TRBD1. The CDR3 length is 16 residues. The J segment lost 4 bases and the V segment lost 1 base, leaving 6 bases of the junction unmatched. Germline-derived CDR1 and CDR2 are SGHNT and YENEEA. The CDR3 nucleotides read TGTGCCAGCAGCTTAGGGGACAGGGAAAGCGCAGATACGCAGTATTTT. It encodes CASSLGDRESADTQYF.

This rearrangement joins TRBV9 to TRBJ1-2; 7 nucleotides match TRBD1. J lost 2 bases, V lost 3 bases, and 7 bases had no gene match. The CDR3 totals 15 residues. In germline, CDR1 is SGDLS, CDR2 YYNGEE. This chain's CDR3 is CASSALDRANYGYTF. In DNA, the CDR3 is TGTGCCAGCAGCGCGCTAGACAGGGCGAACTATGGCTACACCTTC. The variable domain in full, with the rest retrieved from reference TRBV9 and TRBJ1-2, is DSGVTQTPKHLITATGQRVTLRCSPRSGDLSVYWYQQSLDQGLQFLIQYYNGEERAKGNILERFSAQQFPDLHSELNLSSLELGDSALYFCASSALDRANYGYTFGSGTRLTVV.

CDR3 region: CAGNRGITPLTQYF. In DNA, the CDR3 is TGTGCCGGTAACAGGGGAATCACACCATTAACCCAGTACTTC. The rearrangement uses TRBV30 and TRBJ2-5, with 7 bases that match TRBD1. The CDR3 loop spans 14 amino acids. Germline lookup yields CDR1 GTSNPN and CDR2 SVGIG (reference sequence). V was clipped by 8 bases and J by 8 bases; unmatched bases: 17.

The CDR3: CASVWGGSYNSPLHF. CDR3 coding DNA: TGTGCCAGCGTGTGGGGCGGGAGCTATAATTCACCCCTCCACTTT. V usage is TRBV2 and J usage is TRBJ1-6; a weak D match, TRBD1 (5 bases). Germline V lookup: CDR1 SNHLY, CDR2 FYNNEI. The CDR3 consists of 15 residues. V was pared by 8 bases and J by 3 bases, with 14 bases between.

The CDR3 DNA sequence: TGTGCCAGCAGATTGGACAGTATTAACTATGGCTACACCTTC. Protein: CASRLDSINYGYTF. The chain combines TRBV27 with TRBJ1-2; weak D call: TRBD1 (6 bases). The V end was cut by 6 bases, the J end by 1 base, with 12 bases between. This CDR3 is 14 amino acids long. Germline V gives CDR1 MNHEY, CDR2 SMNVEV (reference sequence).

This clonotype turned up a few times. The rearrangement joins TRBV20-1 to TRBJ2-1; the D gene is possibly TRBD1 (6 bases). The CDR3 has 13 residues. Germline lookup yields CDR1 DFQATT and CDR2 SNEGSKA (reference sequence). Trimming shortened V by 0 bases and J by 8 bases, and 11 bases separated the two germline ends. CDR3 region: CSARDRGLHEQFF. The CDR3 nucleotides read TGCAGTGCTAGAGATAGGGGGTTACATGAGCAGTTCTTC.

This clonotype was detected many times. The genes are TRBV7-2 and TRBJ2-7; the match to TRBD2 covers 10 bases. The CDR3 has 14 residues. The J segment lost 4 bases and the V segment lost 6 bases, leaving 6 bases of the junction unmatched. Germline values: CDR1 SGHTA, CDR2 FQGNSA. CDR3 residues: CASRAGTSVYEQYF. CDR3 nucleotide sequence: TGTGCCAGCAGGGCCGGGACTAGCGTATACGAGCAGTACTTC.

This clonotype has just a few counts. This chain joins TRBV20-1 and TRBJ2-5, with 10 bases matching TRBD2. TRBJ2-7 explains the end of the DNA better; the J call may be wrong. CDR3 length: 13 amino acids. Germline-derived CDR1 and CDR2 are DFQATT and SNEGSKA (reference sequence). The CDR3, as DNA: TGCAGTGCGACTAGCGGGCAAGCCTACGAGCAGTACTTC. As protein: CSATSGQAYEQYF.

A few counts support this clonotype. This chain connects TRBV20-1 to TRBJ2-7, with D perhaps assigned TRBD1 or TRBD2 (6 bases each). CDR1 and CDR2 from the germline V gene are DFQATT and SNEGSKA (reference sequence). Trimming took 2 bases from V and 4 from J, leaving 15 bases between them. This CDR3 is built from 14 residues. This chain's CDR3 is CSARKGGQPYEQYF. In nucleotides, the CDR3 is TGCAGTGCTAGAAAGGGGGGACAACCTTACGAGCAGTACTTC.

V and J are TRBV6-2 or TRBV6-3 and TRBJ1-6; 7 bases map to TRBD1. The J segment lost 4 bases and the V segment lost 6 bases, leaving 9 bases of the junction unmatched. Germline lookup yields CDR1 MNHEY and CDR2 SVGEGT. The CDR3 contains 16 residues. CDR3 in DNA: TGTGCCAGCAGCGCCGCCCGGGACAGATATAATTCACCCCTCCACTTT. As protein: CASSAARDRYNSPLHF.

The chain is built from TRBV12-3 or TRBV12-4 and TRBJ2-7; the match to TRBD1 covers 8 bases. CDR3 length: 13 amino acids. V was clipped by 4 bases and J by 12 bases; unmatched bases: 11. DNA for the CDR3: TGTGCCAGCAGTTCACCCGGGCGGGACAGGTTGTACTTC. This encodes CASSSPGRDRLYF.

This clonotype was found a few times. The chain employs TRBV29-1 and TRBJ1-2; TRBD1 is a possible D gene (5 bases). The CDR3 is 11 amino acids. The V gene's germline CDR1 is SQVTM and CDR2 ANQGSEA. Between the trimmed V and J ends, which lost 4 bases and 6 bases, there was a span of 9 bases. CDR3 sequence: CSVGGSNGYTF. In DNA, the CDR3 is TGCAGCGTTGGGGGCAGTAATGGCTACACCTTC.

The rearrangement links TRBV6-1 to TRBJ2-4; possibly TRBD1 for D (8 bases). The CDR3 is 14 residues long. V lost 10 bases and J lost 6, with 19 bases in between. CDR1 and CDR2 (germline): MNHNS, SASEGT. The CDR3 loop reads CANRGGGQLNIQYF. DNA of the CDR3: TGTGCCAACAGGGGGGGGGGCCAGCTAAACATTCAGTACTTC.

This clonotype has only a few counts. This chain uses TRBV20-1 with TRBJ2-3, with TRBD1 matching over 12 bases. The CDR3 has 16 residues. The V gene end was trimmed by 3 bases and the J gene end by 5 bases; junction bases not matched to a gene: 9. Germline V gene lookup returns CDR1 DFQATT and CDR2 SNEGSKA (reference sequence). This CDR3 is CSASPGTGGTGDTQYF. The CDR3 coding sequence is TGCAGTGCTAGCCCCGGGACAGGGGGCACAGGAGATACGCAGTATTTT.

This clonotype was counted between two and nine times. This chain uses TRBV20-1 with TRBJ2-7; TRBD1 or TRBD2 may be the D gene (5 bases each). CDR1 and CDR2 from the germline V gene are DFQATT and SNEGSKA (reference sequence). The CDR3 contains 14 residues. Trimming stripped 0 bases from V and 2 bases from J, with 11 bases between. DNA of the CDR3: TGCAGTGCTAGAGATCAGTGGGACCCCTACGAGCAGTACTTC. This translates into CSARDQWDPYEQYF.

The rearrangement joins TRBV5-1 to TRBJ2-3, with no clear D. The CDR3 totals 14 residues. The ends were cut back, 4 bases at V and 6 bases at J, with 15 bases in the middle. Germline CDR1 and CDR2: SGHRS and YFSETQ. In DNA, the CDR3 is TGCGCCAGCAGCCTCGAAGGGCCGTGGGATACGCAGTATTTT. Translated, it gives CASSLEGPWDTQYF. The complete variable domain, with remaining parts taken from reference TRBV5-1 and TRBJ2-3, reads KAGVTQTPRYLIKTRGQQVTLSCSPISGHRSVSWYQQTPGQGLQFLFEYFSETQRNKGNFPGRFSGRQFSNSRSEMNVSTLELGDSALYLCASSLEGPWDTQYFGPGTRLTVL.

This clonotype was observed a few times. The genes are TRBV6-1 and TRBJ2-3; TRBD2 matches at 13 bases. V was clipped by 6 bases and J by 1 base; unmatched bases: 10. CDR1 and CDR2 from the germline V gene are MNHNS and SASEGT. The CDR3 has 18 residues. Here the CDR3 DNA reads TGTGCCAGCAGCCCACTAGCGGGGGGGGTTGGGGGCACAGATACGCAGTATTTT. This encodes CASSPLAGGVGGTDTQYF.

The rearrangement uses TRBV15 and TRBJ1-5; 7 positions agree with TRBD1. From germline, CDR1 is LNHNV and CDR2 YYDKDF (reference sequence). V gave up 8 bases and J gave up 3 bases; unmatched junction bases: 4. The length of the CDR3 is 13 residues. The CDR3 loop reads CATAGQTNQPQHF. In nucleotides, the CDR3 is TGTGCCACCGCGGGACAGACCAATCAGCCCCAGCATTTT.

This chain connects TRBV6-5 to TRBJ2-3, with D perhaps matching TRBD2 (5 bases). This CDR3 has 16 amino acids. The ends were cut back, 2 bases at V and 1 base at J, with 13 bases in the middle. Germline CDR1 is MNHEY and CDR2 is SVGAGI. The CDR3 DNA reads as TGTGCCAGCAGTTACGCCCTAGCCGTCGGCACAGATACGCAGTATTTT. Protein product: CASSYALAVGTDTQYF.

This clonotype was counted a single time. The chain uses TRBV27 and TRBJ1-4; weak D call: TRBD1 (5 bases). Trimming removed 8 bases at V and 11 bases at J, with 15 bases between. Germline CDR1 reads MNHEY; CDR2 reads SMNVEV (reference sequence). The CDR3 contains 12 residues. The CDR3 sequence: CASGKGRCKLFF. The DNA for the CDR3 is TGTGCCAGCGGCAAGGGACGGTGTAAACTGTTTTTT.

This clonotype showed up just a few times. The rearrangement uses TRBV12-3 or TRBV12-4 and TRBJ2-7; D unresolved. V lost 5 bases to trimming and J lost 4 bases, with 12 bases between them. The CDR3 has 13 residues. The CDR3 DNA reads as TGTGCCAGCAGTCCCCCCAATGGATACGAGCAGTACTTC. Its translation is CASSPPNGYEQYF.

V is TRBV20-1 and J is TRBJ1-6; TRBD1 is a possible D gene (6 bases). The CDR3 extends over 12 amino acids. Looked up from germline, CDR1 is DFQATT and CDR2 is SNEGSKA (reference sequence). V gave up 4 bases and J gave up 13 bases, with 14 bases separating them. The CDR3 spells CSAKPGGYPLHF. CDR3 in DNA: TGCAGTGCTAAGCCGGGGGGCTACCCCCTCCACTTT.

The chain recombines TRBV3-1 with TRBJ2-1, with 9 nucleotides matching TRBD2. This CDR3 spans 16 amino acids. After removal of 0 bases from V and 9 bases from J, the junction contained 9 bases not matched to a gene. The V gene's germline CDR1 is LGHDT and CDR2 YNNKEL (reference sequence). As DNA, the CDR3 is TGTGCCAGCAGCCAAGAGCCTGGCGGGGGGGTCTTTGAGCAGTTCTTC. This translates into CASSQEPGGGVFEQFF.

The V call is TRBV10-2, the J call TRBJ2-3; TRBD2 aligns across 9 bases. From germline, CDR1 is WSHSY and CDR2 SAAADI. The CDR3 sequence is 16 residues long. Trimming at V came to 2 bases and at J to 5 bases, leaving 8 bases not matched to a gene. The CDR3 DNA follows: TGCGCCAGCAGTGAGATGGGCGGGGGGGCTTTAGATACGCAGTATTTT. Its protein product is CASSEMGGGALDTQYF.

This clonotype was detected only a few times. The chain links TRBV20-1 to TRBJ2-7; 16 positions agree with TRBD2. The V and J ends lost 4 bases and 4 bases, in that order; junction bases with no gene match: 4. CDR3 length equals 15 residues. Germline assignment: CDR1 DFQATT and CDR2 SNEGSKA (reference sequence). The CDR3 DNA follows: TGCAGTGCTACCGGGACTAGCGGGGGGGTTTACGAGCAGTACTTC. The encoded protein is CSATGTSGGVYEQYF.

The genes are TRBV27 and TRBJ2-3; 12 positions agree with TRBD2. Trimming removed 6 bases from V and 5 bases from J; junction bases left unmatched: 15. In germline, CDR1 is MNHEY, CDR2 SMNVEV (reference sequence). This CDR3 is 18 amino acids long. The CDR3 spells CASRSTSGRFSWVDTQYF. The CDR3 bases are TGTGCCAGCAGGTCAACTAGCGGGAGGTTCTCTTGGGTAGATACGCAGTATTTT.

This clonotype was detected ten times or more. This chain joins TRBV5-1 and TRBJ2-1; D not certain. This CDR3 region has 14 residues. Trimming took 3 bases from V and 1 from J, leaving 8 bases between them. From germline, CDR1 is SGHRS and CDR2 YFSETQ. The CDR3 DNA follows: TGCGCCAGCAGCTGGGCGGCTTCCTACAATGAGCAGTTCTTC. Its translation is CASSWAASYNEQFF.